One and the same sample provided the 3 T cell receptor beta chains below, sequenced in a study of long-term antiretroviral therapy in people with HIV (dated 2022 in TCRdb). The immunoSEQ hsTCRB v3.0 assay was used at survey level resolution to sequence the TRB variable region. TCRdb limited this immuneACCESS table to in-frame rearrangements with V and J called. A share of clones is missing; checked studies link under half to unresolved V genes, and the rest is unexplained. Across this sample there are some 34,000 clones, with about 96% seen only once. The ten largest clones represent roughly 2.5% of the sample. Sequenced here: unsorted PBMCs, sampled 6.6 years after starting antiretroviral therapy. Receptors were obtained from a man aged 25 to 40 with HIV.

This clone occurred once. The rearrangement links TRBV5-1 to TRBJ2-7, with TRBD2 matching 8 bases. Looked up from germline, CDR1 is SGHRS and CDR2 is YFSETQ. V gave up 0 bases and J gave up 2 bases; unmatched junction bases: 4. The CDR3 spans 15 residues. CDR3 sequence (DNA): TGCGCCAGCAGCTTGGCCGGCGGGGGGACCTACGAGCAGTACTTC. Translated, it gives CASSLAGGGTYEQYF.

V and J are TRBV7-9 and TRBJ1-4, with TRBD1 matching 9 bases. Losses at the gene ends were 5 bases for V and 6 bases for J; bases not matched to a gene: 10. Germline V gene sequence: CDR1 SEHNR, CDR2 FQNEAQ (reference sequence). The CDR3 runs to 16 residues. The CDR3 sequence: CASSPSSGQGYEKLFF. The DNA of the CDR3 is TGTGCCAGCAGCCCTAGTTCGGGACAGGGTTATGAAAAACTGTTTTTT.

The rearrangement uses TRBV9 and TRBJ2-7, with no clear D. CDR1 is SGDLS and CDR2 is YYNGEE in the germline V gene. The V gene lost 0 bases and the J gene lost 1 base, with 8 bases spanning the gap. The CDR3 length is 14 residues. CDR3 in amino acids: CASSVGQRSYEQYF. In nucleotides, the CDR3 is TGTGCCAGCAGCGTAGGCCAGCGATCCTACGAGCAGTACTTC.